This TCR beta chain came from a study of OX40 agonist ivuxolimab in advanced cancers. Overall study: The dose-escalation cohort had hepatocellular carcinoma, melanoma, renal cell or head and neck cancer. From roughly 23 to 90 years was the age range, with a mean of roughly 59 years, and approximately 84% were male. Three patients, one with hepatocellular carcinoma and two with cutaneous melanoma, responded partially. General study findings and limits: At 0.1 to 3.0 mg/kg, CD4+ and CD8+ blood T cells expanded clonally by week 6.

CDR1 and CDR2 (germline): SGHTA, FQGTGA. Trimming pared 2 bases from V and 3 bases from J, leaving 7 bases between. The CDR3 runs to 13 residues. The table came from immunoSEQ multiplex PCR; TCRdb's copy has only in-frame clones and leaves some out. The sample lists 65,000 to 75,000 clones, about 88% occurring once. Points on this clone: Its specificity is unknown.

This material consisted of CD4+ or CD8+ T cells sorted from blood, taken in a trial of the OX40 agonist ivuxolimab. The source of this sequence is an adult with an advanced solid tumor such as melanoma, head and neck, liver or kidney cancer. The chain couples TRBV7-3 to TRBJ2-5; D is possibly TRBD2 (6 bases). As DNA, the CDR3 is TGTGCCAGCAGCTTAGGGGAGGAAGAGACCCAGTACTTC. Translation gives CASSLGEEETQYF.